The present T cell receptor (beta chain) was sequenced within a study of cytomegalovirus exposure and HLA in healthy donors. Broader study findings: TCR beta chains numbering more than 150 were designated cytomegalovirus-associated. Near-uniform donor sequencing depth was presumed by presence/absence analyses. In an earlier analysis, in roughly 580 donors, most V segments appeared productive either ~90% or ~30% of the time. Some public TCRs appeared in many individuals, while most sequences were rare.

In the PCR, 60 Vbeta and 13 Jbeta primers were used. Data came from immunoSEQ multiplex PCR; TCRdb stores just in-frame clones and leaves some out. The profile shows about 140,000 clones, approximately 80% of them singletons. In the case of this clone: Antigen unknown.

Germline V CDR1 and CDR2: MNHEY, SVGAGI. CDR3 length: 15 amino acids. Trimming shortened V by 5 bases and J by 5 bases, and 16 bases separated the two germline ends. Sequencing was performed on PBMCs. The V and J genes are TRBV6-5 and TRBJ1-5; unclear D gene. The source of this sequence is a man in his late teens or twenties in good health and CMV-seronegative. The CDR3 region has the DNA TGTGCCAGCAGTATCTCACCCAGGCCCGATCAGCCCCAGCATTTT. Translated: CASSISPRPDQPQHF.